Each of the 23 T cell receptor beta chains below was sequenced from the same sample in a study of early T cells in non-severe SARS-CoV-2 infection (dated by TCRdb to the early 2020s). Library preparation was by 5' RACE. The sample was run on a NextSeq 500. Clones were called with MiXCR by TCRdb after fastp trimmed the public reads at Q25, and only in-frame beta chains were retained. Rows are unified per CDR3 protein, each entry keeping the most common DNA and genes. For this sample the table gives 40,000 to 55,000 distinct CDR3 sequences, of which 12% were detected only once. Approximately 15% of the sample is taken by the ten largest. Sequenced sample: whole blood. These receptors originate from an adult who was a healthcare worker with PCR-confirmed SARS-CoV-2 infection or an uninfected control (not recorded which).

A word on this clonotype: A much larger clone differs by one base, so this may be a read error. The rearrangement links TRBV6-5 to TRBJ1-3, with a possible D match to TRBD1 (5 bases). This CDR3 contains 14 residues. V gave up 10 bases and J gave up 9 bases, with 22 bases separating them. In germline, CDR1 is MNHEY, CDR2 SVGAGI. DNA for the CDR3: TGTGCCACCAAAAATGGAGGGGCGGGCACCACCATATATTTT. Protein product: CATKNGGAGTTIYF.

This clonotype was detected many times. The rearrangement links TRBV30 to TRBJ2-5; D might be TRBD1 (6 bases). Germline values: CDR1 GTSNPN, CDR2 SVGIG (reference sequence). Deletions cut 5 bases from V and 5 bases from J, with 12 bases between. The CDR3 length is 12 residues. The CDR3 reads CAWATGSETQYF. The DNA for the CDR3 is TGTGCCTGGGCTACAGGGAGCGAGACCCAGTACTTC. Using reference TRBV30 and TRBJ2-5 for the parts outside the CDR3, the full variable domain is SQTIHQWPATLVQPVGSPLSLECTVEGTSNPNLYWYRQAAGRGLQLLFYSVGIGQISSEVPQNLSASRPQDRQFILSSKKLLLSDSGFYLCAWATGSETQYFGPGTRLLVL.

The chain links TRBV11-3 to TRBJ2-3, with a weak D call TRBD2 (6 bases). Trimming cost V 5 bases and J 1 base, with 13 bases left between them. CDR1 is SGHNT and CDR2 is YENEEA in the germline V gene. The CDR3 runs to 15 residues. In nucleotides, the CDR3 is TGTGCCAGCAGCCTCGGGGGATTGGGCACAGATACGCAGTATTTT. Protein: CASSLGGLGTDTQYF.

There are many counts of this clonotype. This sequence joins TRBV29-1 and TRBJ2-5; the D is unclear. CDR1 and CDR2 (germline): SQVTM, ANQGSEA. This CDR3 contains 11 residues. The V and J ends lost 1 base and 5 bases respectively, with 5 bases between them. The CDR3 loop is CSVEVGETQYF. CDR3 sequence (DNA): TGCAGCGTTGAAGTTGGCGAGACCCAGTACTTC.

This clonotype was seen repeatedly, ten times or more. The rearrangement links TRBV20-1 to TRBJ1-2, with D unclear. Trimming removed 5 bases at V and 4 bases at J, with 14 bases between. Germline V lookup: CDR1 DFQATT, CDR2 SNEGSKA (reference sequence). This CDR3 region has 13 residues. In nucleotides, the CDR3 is TGCAGTGCTCGAATACGCGGGGTCTATGGCTACACCTTC. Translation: CSARIRGVYGYTF.

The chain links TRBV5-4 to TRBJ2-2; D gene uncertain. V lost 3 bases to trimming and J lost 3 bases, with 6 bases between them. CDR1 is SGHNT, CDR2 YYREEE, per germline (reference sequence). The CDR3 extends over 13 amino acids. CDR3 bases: TGTGCCAGCAGCTCATCATACACCGGGGAGCTGTTTTTT. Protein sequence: CASSSSYTGELFF.

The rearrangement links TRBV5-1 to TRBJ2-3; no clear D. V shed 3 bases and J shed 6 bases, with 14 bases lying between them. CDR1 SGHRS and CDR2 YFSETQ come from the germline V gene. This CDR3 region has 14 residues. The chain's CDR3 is CASSSPTYVDTQYF. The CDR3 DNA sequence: TGCGCCAGCAGCTCCCCAACATATGTCGATACGCAGTATTTT.

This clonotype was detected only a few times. CDR3 in amino acids: CASSQGIGHGYTF. CDR3 in DNA: TGTGCCAGCAGCCAAGGAATTGGTCATGGCTACACCTTC. This chain joins TRBV3-1 and TRBJ1-2, with D hard to call. The CDR3 covers 13 residues. Germline CDR1 reads LGHDT; CDR2 reads YNNKEL (reference sequence). The V and J ends lost 1 base and 6 bases respectively, with 9 bases between them.

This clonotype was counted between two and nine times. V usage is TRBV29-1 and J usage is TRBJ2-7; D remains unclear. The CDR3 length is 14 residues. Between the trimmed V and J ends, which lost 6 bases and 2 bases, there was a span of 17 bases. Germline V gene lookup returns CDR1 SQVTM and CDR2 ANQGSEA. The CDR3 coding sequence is TGCAGCGTCATTCTCTCCTCTAAAACCTACGAGCAGTACTTC. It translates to CSVILSSKTYEQYF.

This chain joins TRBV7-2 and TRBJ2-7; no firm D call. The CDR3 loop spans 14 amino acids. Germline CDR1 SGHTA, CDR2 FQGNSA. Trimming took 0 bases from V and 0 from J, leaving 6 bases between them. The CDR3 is CASSLAGLSYEQYF. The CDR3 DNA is TGTGCCAGCAGCTTAGCAGGTCTCTCCTACGAGCAGTACTTC.

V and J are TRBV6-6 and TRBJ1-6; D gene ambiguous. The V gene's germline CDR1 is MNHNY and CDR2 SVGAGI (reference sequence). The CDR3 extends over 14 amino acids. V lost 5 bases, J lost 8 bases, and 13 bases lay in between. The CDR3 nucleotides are TGTGCCAGCAGTCCCCCCCTTTTAGATTCACCCCTCCACTTT. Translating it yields CASSPPLLDSPLHF.

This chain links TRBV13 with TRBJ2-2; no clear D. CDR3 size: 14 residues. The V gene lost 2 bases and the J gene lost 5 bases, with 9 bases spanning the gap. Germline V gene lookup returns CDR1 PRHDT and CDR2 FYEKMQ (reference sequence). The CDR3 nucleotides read TGTGCCAGCAGCTTAACAGACGGAACCGGGGAGCTGTTTTTT. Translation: CASSLTDGTGELFF. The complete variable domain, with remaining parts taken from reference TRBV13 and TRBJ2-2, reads AAGVIQSPRHLIKEKRETATLKCYPIPRHDTVYWYQQGPGQDPQFLISFYEKMQSDKGSIPDRFSAQQFSDYHSELNMSSLELGDSALYFCASSLTDGTGELFFGEGSRLTVL.

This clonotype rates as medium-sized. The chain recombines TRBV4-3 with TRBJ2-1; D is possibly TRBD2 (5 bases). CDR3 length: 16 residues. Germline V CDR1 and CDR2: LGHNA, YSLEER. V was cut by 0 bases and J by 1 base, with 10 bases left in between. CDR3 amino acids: CASSQEPRGSYNEQFF. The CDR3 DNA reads TGCGCCAGCAGCCAAGAACCCCGGGGTTCCTACAATGAGCAGTTCTTC.

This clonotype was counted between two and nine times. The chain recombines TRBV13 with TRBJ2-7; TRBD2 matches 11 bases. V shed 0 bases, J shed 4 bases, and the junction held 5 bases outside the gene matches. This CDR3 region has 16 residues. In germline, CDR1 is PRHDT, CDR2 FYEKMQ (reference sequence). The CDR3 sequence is CASSLGSSGRKYEQYF. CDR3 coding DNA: TGTGCCAGCAGCTTAGGGTCTAGCGGGAGGAAGTACGAGCAGTACTTC.

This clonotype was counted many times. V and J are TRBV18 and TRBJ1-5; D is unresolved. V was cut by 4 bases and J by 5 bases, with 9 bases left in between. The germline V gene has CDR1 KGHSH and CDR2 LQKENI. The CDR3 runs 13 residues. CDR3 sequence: CASSLDQDQPQHF. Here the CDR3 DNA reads TGTGCCAGCTCACTAGACCAGGATCAGCCCCAGCATTTT.

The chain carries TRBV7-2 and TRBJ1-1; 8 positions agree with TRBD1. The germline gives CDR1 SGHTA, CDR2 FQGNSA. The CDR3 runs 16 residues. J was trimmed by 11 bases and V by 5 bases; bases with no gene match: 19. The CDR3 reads CASSQRTGIGALRAFF. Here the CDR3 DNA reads TGTGCCAGCAGCCAACGGACAGGGATTGGGGCCTTGAGGGCTTTCTTT.

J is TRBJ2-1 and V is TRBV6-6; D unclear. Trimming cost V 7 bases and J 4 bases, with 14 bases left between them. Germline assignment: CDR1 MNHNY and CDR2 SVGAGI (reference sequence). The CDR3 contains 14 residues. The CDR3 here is CASISTQSYNEQFF. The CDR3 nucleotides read TGTGCCAGCATTTCAACCCAGAGTTACAATGAGCAGTTCTTC.

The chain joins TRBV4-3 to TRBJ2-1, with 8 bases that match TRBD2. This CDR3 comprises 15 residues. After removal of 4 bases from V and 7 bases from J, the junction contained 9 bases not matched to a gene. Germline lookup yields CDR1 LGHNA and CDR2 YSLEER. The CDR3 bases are TGCGCCAGCAGCCGGGGACTAGGAGGGTGGAATGAGCAGTTCTTC. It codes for CASSRGLGGWNEQFF.

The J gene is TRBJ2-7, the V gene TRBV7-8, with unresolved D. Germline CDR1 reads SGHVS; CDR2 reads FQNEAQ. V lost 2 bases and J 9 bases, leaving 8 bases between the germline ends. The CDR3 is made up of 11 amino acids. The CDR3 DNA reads TGTGCCAGCAGCTTAATCGGTTGGCAGTACTTC. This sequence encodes CASSLIGWQYF.

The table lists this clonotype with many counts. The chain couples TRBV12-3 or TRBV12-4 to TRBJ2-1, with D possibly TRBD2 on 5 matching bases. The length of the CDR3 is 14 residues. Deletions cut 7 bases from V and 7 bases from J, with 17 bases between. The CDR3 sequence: CASKDASRLNEQFF. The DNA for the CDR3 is TGTGCCAGCAAGGATGCCTCAAGACTAAATGAGCAGTTCTTC.

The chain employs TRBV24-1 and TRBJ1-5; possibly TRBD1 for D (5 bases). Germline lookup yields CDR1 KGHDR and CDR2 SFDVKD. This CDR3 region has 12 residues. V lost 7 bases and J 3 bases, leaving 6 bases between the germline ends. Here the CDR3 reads CATSGANQPQHF. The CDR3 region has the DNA TGTGCCACCAGCGGGGCCAATCAGCCCCAGCATTTT.

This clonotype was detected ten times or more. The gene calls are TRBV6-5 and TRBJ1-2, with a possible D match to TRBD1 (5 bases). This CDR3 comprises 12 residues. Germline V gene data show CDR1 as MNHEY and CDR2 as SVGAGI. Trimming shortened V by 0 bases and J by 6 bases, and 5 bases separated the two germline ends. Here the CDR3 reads CASSYSGDGYTF. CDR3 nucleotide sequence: TGTGCCAGCAGTTACTCGGGGGATGGCTACACCTTC.

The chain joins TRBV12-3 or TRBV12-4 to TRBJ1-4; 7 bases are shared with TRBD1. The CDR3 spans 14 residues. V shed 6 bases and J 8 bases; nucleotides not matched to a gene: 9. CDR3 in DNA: TGTGCCAGCAGCACAGGGGTCGATGGCGAAAAACTGTTTTTT. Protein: CASSTGVDGEKLFF.